This T cell receptor beta chain was profiled in a study of cytomegalovirus exposure and HLA in healthy donors. Study conclusions and caveats: The productive fraction for most TCR beta V segments was about 87% or about 30% in an earlier analysis. About 150 TCR beta chains were listed as cytomegalovirus-associated. Whilst most TCR sequences proved rare, a subset of public TCRs occurred across many donors.

In the case of this clone: The antigen is unknown.

PCR employed 60 Vbeta and 13 Jbeta primers. TCRdb keeps only in-frame clones here, not all; method: immunoSEQ multiplex PCR. The sample yields about 92,000 clones, 65% to 80% seen once. This CDR3 spans 14 amino acids. The germline V gene encodes CDR1 SGHRS and CDR2 YFSETQ. V shed 7 bases and J 5 bases; nucleotides not matched to a gene: 6. This TCR came from a woman between 18 and 29 years old in good health and CMV-seropositive. The material sequenced was PBMCs. V gene TRBV5-1 combines with J gene TRBJ1-4; TRBD1 matches at 9 bases. The CDR3 region has the DNA TGCGCCAGCGGGACAGGGACCGGGAATGAAAAACTGTTTTTT. Translation: CASGTGTGNEKLFF.